Listed here is a single T cell receptor (beta chain). What it binds is not known. The PCR employed 60 Vbeta primers together with 13 Jbeta primers. Profiled with immunoSEQ multiplex PCR; TCRdb holds only in-frame clones, not every one. The sample lists some 240,000 clones; 60% to 80% were seen once. CDR3 size: 12 residues. From germline, CDR1 is SGHTA and CDR2 FQGTGA. The ends were cut back, 5 bases at V and 7 bases at J, with 11 bases in the middle. The data originate from a study of cytomegalovirus exposure and HLA in healthy donors. Overall study: Previous work identified roughly 110 million unique TCR beta sequences from roughly 170 million T cells. HLA-typed donors were the source of about 85 million unique TCRs, which an early data release held. The study's findings and limits: Most CMV-associated TCR beta chains were later found to appear HLA-restricted. In a later analysis, TCR beta V- and J-gene trimming was associated with a missense DCLRE1C variant.

This chain uses TRBV7-3 with TRBJ1-2; the D is unclear. What was sequenced was PBMCs. This TCR was recovered from a male donor in good health and CMV-seronegative. The CDR3 reads CASSPKSVGYTF. Written as DNA, the CDR3 is TGTGCCAGCAGCCCTAAATCGGTTGGCTACACCTTC. Supplemented by reference TRBV7-3 and TRBJ1-2, the full variable domain reads GAGVSQTPSNKVTEKGKYVELRCDPISGHTALYWYRQSLGQGPEFLIYFQGTGAADDSGLPNDRFFAVRPEGSVSTLKIQRTERGDSAVYLCASSPKSVGYTFGSGTRLTVV.